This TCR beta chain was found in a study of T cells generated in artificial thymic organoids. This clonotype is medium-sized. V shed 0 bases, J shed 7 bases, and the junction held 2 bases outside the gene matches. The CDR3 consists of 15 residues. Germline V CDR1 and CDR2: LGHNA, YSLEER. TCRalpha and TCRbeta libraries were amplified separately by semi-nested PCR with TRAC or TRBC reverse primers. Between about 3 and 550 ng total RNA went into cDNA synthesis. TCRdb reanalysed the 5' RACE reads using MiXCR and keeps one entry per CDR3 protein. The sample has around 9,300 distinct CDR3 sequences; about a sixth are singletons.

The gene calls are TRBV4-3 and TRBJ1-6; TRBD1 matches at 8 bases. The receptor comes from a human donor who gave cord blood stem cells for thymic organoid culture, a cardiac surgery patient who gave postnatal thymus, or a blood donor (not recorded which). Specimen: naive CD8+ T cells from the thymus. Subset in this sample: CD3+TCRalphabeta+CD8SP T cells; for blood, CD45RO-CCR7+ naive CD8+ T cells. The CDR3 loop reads CASSQDGTGNSPLHF. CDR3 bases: TGCGCCAGCAGCCAAGATGGGACAGGAAATTCACCCCTCCACTTT.